This T cell receptor (beta chain) comes out of a study of blood T cell repertoires in COVID-19 (dated by TCRdb to 2018 to 2021). Notes on the research overall: Samples covering the acute and convalescent phases of COVID-19 were provided by collaborators in the United States, Italy and Spain. Samples were obtained from the ongoing ImmuneRACE study (first 160 participants) and from about 1,300 subjects provided by 6 global collaborators. Nearly every sample came with metadata listing a de-identified subject ID, COVID-19 status, age in years and sex. HLA class I and class II types, where available, came from metadata supplied by the sample provider rather than from assay-based typing. The dataset comprised deeply sampled blood TCRbeta repertoires from subjects exposed to, actively infected with, or recovered from COVID-19. The prospective study material was composed of cDNA or gDNA derived from T cells, B-cell-depleted T cells, or PBMCs. A freely available public database, intended as a resource for researchers studying the immune response to SARS-CoV-2, is where the repertoires were released.

General conclusions and limits of the study: The amount of clinical and demographic metadata varied by source and participant and was provided uncurated.

Samples from volunteer blood donors who had recovered from COVID-19 were contributed by a second Seattle source. Each collaborating institution followed its own protocols to collect whole blood in K2EDTA tubes. Collaborator samples were shipped for TCRbeta analysis as frozen whole blood, isolated PBMCs, or DNA extracted from either sample type. TCRbeta CDR3 regions were amplified from genomic DNA using the immunoSEQ Assay, a bias-controlled multiplex PCR. On the study's bioinformatics: The number of nucleated cells in each sample was estimated by amplification of reference gene primers within the assay. To quantify the absolute abundance of each unique TCRbeta CDR3 rearrangement, sequence reads were collapsed and filtered. For each sample, productive Simpson clonality was calculated by taking the square root of Simpson's diversity index across productive rearrangements. As stored in TCRdb, this immuneACCESS dataset retains in-frame rearrangements with V and J assigned. A fraction of the clones does not appear; measured against another copy, unresolved V genes explain less than half of the discrepancy, and the remainder lacks a known reason. Clone size and V and J calls were adopted from that table, with D and trimming inferred from the DNA. For this sample there are more than 150,000 clones; approximately 79% appear just once. Roughly 14% of the sample lies in the top ten.

The junction shows trimming of 8 bases on V and 5 bases on J, and the gene matches do not reach 9 bases of it. Reading the germline V gene gives CDR1 SNHLY and CDR2 FYNNEI. CDR3 length: 14 amino acids, cysteine to phenylalanine. CDR3 DNA only is kept here, 42 bases in frame from base 1. On this clone itself: Its antigen is unknown. No qualities accompany the bases; no much larger clone lies one base away.

Source material: peripheral blood. The origin of this receptor is a man aged 45-65 years who had recovered from COVID-19. The rearrangement combines TRBV2 with TRBJ1-5; 7 bases in the middle match TRBD1. The nucleotides are TGTGCCAGCCTCATGGACAGGAACTATCAGCCCCAGCATTTT. Its protein reads: CASLMDRNYQPQHF.